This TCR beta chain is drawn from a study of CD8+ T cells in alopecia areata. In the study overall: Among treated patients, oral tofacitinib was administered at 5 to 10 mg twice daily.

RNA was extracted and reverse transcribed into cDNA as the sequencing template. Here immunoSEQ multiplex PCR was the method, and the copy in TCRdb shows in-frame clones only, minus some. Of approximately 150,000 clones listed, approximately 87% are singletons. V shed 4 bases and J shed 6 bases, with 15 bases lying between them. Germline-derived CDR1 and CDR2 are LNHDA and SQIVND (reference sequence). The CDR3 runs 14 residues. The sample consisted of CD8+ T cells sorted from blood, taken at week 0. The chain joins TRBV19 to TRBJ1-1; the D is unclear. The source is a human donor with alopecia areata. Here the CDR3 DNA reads TGTGCCAGTAGTACCTTTGGCGATGGGGCTGAAGCTTTCTTT. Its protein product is CASSTFGDGAEAFF.